The next 5 T cell receptor beta chains were all read from a single sample in a study of T-cell memory formation after mild COVID-19. From the 5' RACE reads, TCRdb called clonotypes with MiXCR, one entry per CDR3 protein. The sample consists of approximately 560,000 distinct CDR3 sequences, around a sixth of them appearing once. Sample: PBMCs or a T cell subset sorted from them (not recorded which). The receptor source for this set is an adult woman who had mild COVID-19 (a few samples of this study predate the infection). Cell type and time point are not known.

This chain uses TRBV11-3 with TRBJ1-1, with D unresolved. This CDR3 comprises 16 residues. The germline gives CDR1 SGHNT, CDR2 YENEEA. Between the trimmed V and J ends, which lost 0 bases and 0 bases, there was a span of 11 bases. CDR3 in DNA: TGTGCCAGCAGCTTAGATTCCGCGAGGGTGAACACTGAAGCTTTCTTT. As protein: CASSLDSARVNTEAFF.

The chain uses TRBV6-2 or TRBV6-3 and TRBJ2-1; D possibly corresponds to TRBD2 (5 bases). The CDR3 is 15 residues long. The germline V gene has CDR1 MNHEY and CDR2 SVGEGT. V lost 4 bases and J 3 bases, leaving 13 bases between the germline ends. CDR3 sequence reads: CASSSPGDIYNEQFF. The CDR3 coding sequence is TGTGCCAGCAGTTCCCCCGGGGATATCTACAATGAGCAGTTCTTC.

The chain is built from TRBV29-1 and TRBJ1-1, with no clear D. The V and J ends lost 1 base and 10 bases respectively, with 10 bases between them. The V gene's germline CDR1 is SQVTM and CDR2 ANQGSEA. There are 11 residues in the CDR3. The CDR3 sequence is CSVEVAGLAFF. The CDR3 DNA reads TGCAGCGTTGAAGTGGCGGGCTTAGCTTTCTTT.

The V gene is TRBV24-1, the J gene TRBJ2-1, with D unresolved. Germline CDR1 reads KGHDR; CDR2 reads SFDVKD. The CDR3 sequence is 14 residues long. The V end lost 3 bases, the J end lost 6 bases, and 11 bases lay between the germline ends. The CDR3 DNA reads as TGTGCCACCAGTGATAAAGGTCGTCCCAATGAGCAGTTCTTC. Protein product: CATSDKGRPNEQFF.

The chain uses TRBV4-2 and TRBJ2-5, with TRBD1 matching 12 bases. The CDR3 contains 15 residues. Germline CDR1 is LGHNA and CDR2 is YNFKEQ. V shed 4 bases and J 8 bases; nucleotides not matched to a gene: 8. CDR3 residues: CASSRRDRGPDTQYF. In DNA, the CDR3 is TGTGCCAGCAGCCGCCGGGACAGGGGGCCTGATACCCAGTACTTC.